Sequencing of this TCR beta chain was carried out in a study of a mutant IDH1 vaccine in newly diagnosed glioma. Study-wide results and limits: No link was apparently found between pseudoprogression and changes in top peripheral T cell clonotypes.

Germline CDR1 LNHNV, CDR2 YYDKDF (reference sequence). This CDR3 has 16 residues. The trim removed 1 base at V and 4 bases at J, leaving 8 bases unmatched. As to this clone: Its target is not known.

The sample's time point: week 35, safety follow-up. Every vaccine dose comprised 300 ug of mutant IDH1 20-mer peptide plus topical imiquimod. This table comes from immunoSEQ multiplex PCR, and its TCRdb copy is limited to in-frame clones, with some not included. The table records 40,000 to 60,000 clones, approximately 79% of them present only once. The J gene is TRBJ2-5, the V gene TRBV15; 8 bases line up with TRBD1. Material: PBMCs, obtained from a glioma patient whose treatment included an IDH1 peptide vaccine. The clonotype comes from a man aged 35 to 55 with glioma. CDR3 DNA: TGTGCCACCAGCAGAGGACGGACAGGGATCGCAGAGACCCAGTACTTC. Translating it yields CATSRGRTGIAETQYF. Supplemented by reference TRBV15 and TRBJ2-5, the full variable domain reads DAMVIQNPRYQVTQFGKPVTLSCSQTLNHNVMYWYQQKSSQAPKLLFHYYDKDFNNEADTPDNFQSRRPNTSFCFLDIRSPGLGDTAMYLCATSRGRTGIAETQYFGPGTRLLVL.